This T cell receptor (beta chain) is drawn from a study of T cell responses to AZD1222 COVID-19 vaccine. For this clone: Its antigen is unidentified.

Study observations and caveats: The donors showed a predominance of white British ancestry and of females, with possible underestimation of clonal diversity. Reportedly, nearly half of unique spike TCRs recognized epitopes outside B.1.351/B.1.1.7 mutations. A rise in Spike-specific TCR breadth and depth followed two AZD1222 doses.

Produced via immunoSEQ multiplex PCR; TCRdb's table is partial and in-frame only. The sample contains approximately 160,000 clones, 90% to 95% of which appear only once. This CDR3 region has 15 residues. V was clipped by 5 bases and J by 6 bases, with 16 bases between them. The V gene's germline CDR1 is MDHEN and CDR2 SYDVKM. The sequences come from peripheral blood, collected 28 days after the second AZD1222 dose. This receptor was obtained from an adult who received the AZD1222 COVID-19 vaccine. The gene calls are TRBV28 and TRBJ2-2; D possibly corresponds to TRBD2 (5 bases). CDR3 residues: CASSPSSAGPGELFF. As DNA, the CDR3 is TGTGCCAGCAGTCCAAGTTCGGCGGGCCCCGGGGAGCTGTTTTTT.